These T cell receptor beta chains were read from a single sample in a study of T-cell memory formation after mild COVID-19. TCRdb analysed the 5' RACE reads with MiXCR anew, one entry per CDR3 protein. The sample has more than 300,000 distinct CDR3 sequences, more than 13% seen once. Sequencing input: PBMCs or a T cell subset sorted from them (not recorded which). The origin of the receptors is a man aged 18 to 30 who had mild COVID-19 (a few samples of this study predate the infection). Cell type and time point are not known. Both conserved end residues are part of each CDR3. Fields, in order: V gene, J gene, CDR3 length, clone size, D gene, CDR3 protein, CDR3 DNA. D genes are given only for firm matches. Not all rows give a size; the values are once, few, many and, for expanded clones, a class.

V gene: TRBV7-9
J gene: TRBJ1-2
CDR3 length: 14
clone size: few
D gene: -
CDR3 protein: CASSLARTDYGYTF
CDR3 DNA: TGTGCCAGCAGCTTAGCGCGGACAGACTATGGCTACACCTTC

V gene: TRBV7-2
J gene: TRBJ2-4
CDR3 length: 13
clone size: few
D gene: -
CDR3 protein: CASSPGRENIQYF
CDR3 DNA: TGTGCCAGCAGCCCGGGCAGGGAAAACATTCAGTACTTC

V gene: TRBV24-1
J gene: TRBJ2-3
CDR3 length: 16
clone size: -
D gene: TRBD2
CDR3 protein: CATSDESGGQPDTQYF
CDR3 DNA: TGTGCCACCAGTGATGAATCGGGGGGGCAGCCAGATACGCAGTATTTT

V gene: TRBV24-1
J gene: TRBJ1-1
CDR3 length: 13
clone size: many
D gene: -
CDR3 protein: CATSEPGGTEAFF
CDR3 DNA: TGTGCCACCAGTGAGCCAGGAGGGACTGAAGCTTTCTTT

V gene: TRBV7-2
J gene: TRBJ2-1
CDR3 length: 12
clone size: many
D gene: -
CDR3 protein: CASSLDPNEQFF
CDR3 DNA: TGTGCCAGCAGCTTAGACCCCAATGAGCAGTTCTTC

V gene: TRBV12-3/TRBV12-4
J gene: TRBJ2-3
CDR3 length: 15
clone size: -
D gene: -
CDR3 protein: CASSPRGSGGDTQYF
CDR3 DNA: TGTGCCAGCAGCCCGCGGGGTAGCGGAGGAGATACGCAGTATTTT

V gene: TRBV14
J gene: TRBJ2-3
CDR3 length: 13
clone size: few
D gene: -
CDR3 protein: CASSQFPTDTQYF
CDR3 DNA: TGTGCCAGCAGCCAATTCCCGACAGATACGCAGTATTTT

V gene: TRBV7-3
J gene: TRBJ2-5
CDR3 length: 18
clone size: -
D gene: -
CDR3 protein: CASTLRGGPFFLQETQYF
CDR3 DNA: TGTGCCAGCACCCTGCGGGGAGGCCCTTTTTTCCTTCAAGAGACCCAGTACTTC

V gene: TRBV13
J gene: TRBJ2-4
CDR3 length: 16
clone size: -
D gene: -
CDR3 protein: CASSLPGVLAKNIQYF
CDR3 DNA: TGTGCCAGCAGCTTACCCGGCGTTTTAGCCAAAAACATTCAGTACTTC

V gene: TRBV3-1
J gene: TRBJ2-2
CDR3 length: 14
clone size: -
D gene: TRBD1
CDR3 protein: CASSPRDRDGELFF
CDR3 DNA: TGTGCCAGCAGCCCTAGAGACAGGGACGGGGAGCTGTTTTTT

V gene: TRBV12-3/TRBV12-4
J gene: TRBJ1-1
CDR3 length: 11
clone size: few
D gene: TRBD1
CDR3 protein: CASSSSGGDFF
CDR3 DNA: TGTGCCAGCAGTTCCTCAGGGGGCGACTTCTTT

V gene: TRBV6-5
J gene: TRBJ1-6
CDR3 length: 14
clone size: once
D gene: -
CDR3 protein: CASSYYKANSPLHF
CDR3 DNA: TGTGCCAGCAGTTATTACAAAGCCAATTCACCCCTCCACTTT

V gene: TRBV2
J gene: TRBJ2-1
CDR3 length: 14
clone size: few
D gene: -
CDR3 protein: CASSEATVRNEQFF
CDR3 DNA: TGTGCCAGCAGTGAAGCGACAGTCCGGAATGAGCAGTTCTTC

V gene: TRBV12-3/TRBV12-4
J gene: TRBJ2-7
CDR3 length: 12
clone size: few
D gene: -
CDR3 protein: CASSQRGGGQYF
CDR3 DNA: TGTGCCAGCAGCCAAAGGGGAGGAGGGCAGTACTTC

V gene: TRBV6-6
J gene: TRBJ1-2
CDR3 length: 14
clone size: -
D gene: -
CDR3 protein: CASSPRGEGYGYTF
CDR3 DNA: TGTGCCAGCAGCCCCCGGGGAGAGGGCTATGGCTACACCTTC

V gene: TRBV7-9
J gene: TRBJ1-1
CDR3 length: 15
clone size: few
D gene: -
CDR3 protein: CATSGYIMRNTEAFF
CDR3 DNA: TGTGCCACCTCCGGCTATATTATGAGGAACACTGAAGCTTTCTTT

V gene: TRBV7-2
J gene: TRBJ1-5
CDR3 length: 20
clone size: few
D gene: -
CDR3 protein: CASSLASGHSRRDSNQPQHF
CDR3 DNA: TGTGCCAGCAGCTTAGCATCGGGACACTCCAGACGGGATAGCAATCAGCCCCAGCATTTT

V gene: TRBV18
J gene: TRBJ2-1
CDR3 length: 15
clone size: few
D gene: -
CDR3 protein: CASSRRASSYNEQFF
CDR3 DNA: TGTGCCAGCTCACGCCGTGCGAGCTCCTACAATGAGCAGTTCTTC

V gene: TRBV28
J gene: TRBJ1-1
CDR3 length: 11
clone size: many
D gene: -
CDR3 protein: CASSRGTEAFF
CDR3 DNA: TGTGCCAGCAGCCGAGGTACTGAAGCTTTCTTT

V gene: TRBV6-5
J gene: TRBJ2-4
CDR3 length: 13
clone size: many
D gene: TRBD1
CDR3 protein: CASRDRAKNIQYF
CDR3 DNA: TGTGCCAGCAGGGACAGGGCCAAAAACATTCAGTACTTC

V gene: TRBV5-1
J gene: TRBJ2-2
CDR3 length: 16
clone size: -
D gene: -
CDR3 protein: CASSYSPGTNTGELFF
CDR3 DNA: TGCGCCAGCAGCTACTCCCCCGGGACCAACACCGGGGAGCTGTTTTTT

V gene: TRBV6-5
J gene: TRBJ2-1
CDR3 length: 13
clone size: -
D gene: -
CDR3 protein: CASSLLDRSEQFF
CDR3 DNA: TGTGCCAGCAGTCTATTAGACAGGTCTGAGCAGTTCTTC

V gene: TRBV5-1
J gene: TRBJ1-2
CDR3 length: 15
clone size: -
D gene: -
CDR3 protein: CASSLSPGTNYGYTF
CDR3 DNA: TGCGCCAGCAGCTTGTCACCAGGCACTAACTATGGCTACACCTTC

V gene: TRBV14
J gene: TRBJ2-1
CDR3 length: 15
clone size: few
D gene: -
CDR3 protein: CASSQERAYYNEQFF
CDR3 DNA: TGTGCCAGCAGCCAAGAACGGGCCTACTACAATGAGCAGTTCTTC

V gene: TRBV6-2/TRBV6-3
J gene: TRBJ1-1
CDR3 length: 17
clone size: -
D gene: TRBD1
CDR3 protein: CASSYLGQGDANTEAFF
CDR3 DNA: TGTGCCAGCAGTTACTTGGGACAGGGGGATGCTAACACTGAAGCTTTCTTT

V gene: TRBV7-8
J gene: TRBJ2-5
CDR3 length: 15
clone size: -
D gene: -
CDR3 protein: CASSLGSRLAETQYF
CDR3 DNA: TGTGCCAGCAGCTTAGGTTCTCGGCTAGCGGAGACCCAGTACTTC

V gene: TRBV5-1
J gene: TRBJ2-1
CDR3 length: 13
clone size: many
D gene: -
CDR3 protein: CASSLLGVNEQFF
CDR3 DNA: TGCGCCAGCAGCTTGTTAGGGGTCAATGAGCAGTTCTTC

V gene: TRBV5-1
J gene: TRBJ1-6
CDR3 length: 15
clone size: -
D gene: -
CDR3 protein: CASSLKQGDNSPLHF
CDR3 DNA: TGCGCCAGCAGCTTGAAACAGGGTGATAATTCACCCCTCCACTTT

V gene: TRBV5-1
J gene: TRBJ1-6
CDR3 length: 14
clone size: -
D gene: TRBD1
CDR3 protein: CASSLTGSNSPLHF
CDR3 DNA: TGCGCCAGCAGCCTGACAGGGAGTAACTCACCCCTCCACTTT

V gene: TRBV7-9
J gene: TRBJ2-3
CDR3 length: 16
clone size: -
D gene: -
CDR3 protein: CASSFESGPLTDTQYF
CDR3 DNA: TGTGCCAGCAGCTTCGAGAGCGGACCCCTCACAGATACGCAGTATTTT

V gene: TRBV10-3
J gene: TRBJ2-7
CDR3 length: 12
clone size: -
D gene: -
CDR3 protein: CAIRGLTYEQYF
CDR3 DNA: TGTGCCATCAGGGGGTTGACCTACGAGCAGTACTTC

V gene: TRBV6-4
J gene: TRBJ1-2
CDR3 length: 12
clone size: -
D gene: -
CDR3 protein: CASEGEYYGYTF
CDR3 DNA: TGTGCCTCCGAGGGGGAATACTATGGCTACACCTTC

V gene: TRBV7-2
J gene: TRBJ2-3
CDR3 length: 16
clone size: few
D gene: TRBD1
CDR3 protein: CASSLWTGATTDTQYF
CDR3 DNA: TGTGCCAGCAGCCTCTGGACAGGGGCGACCACAGATACGCAGTATTTT

V gene: TRBV27
J gene: TRBJ2-3
CDR3 length: 16
clone size: -
D gene: -
CDR3 protein: CASRTSWGGRADTQYF
CDR3 DNA: TGTGCCAGCAGGACTAGTTGGGGGGGCCGAGCTGATACGCAGTATTTT

V gene: TRBV5-4
J gene: TRBJ1-2
CDR3 length: 15
clone size: few
D gene: TRBD1
CDR3 protein: CASSLVQGTAYGYTF
CDR3 DNA: TGTGCCAGCAGCTTGGTCCAAGGGACAGCGTATGGCTACACCTTC

V gene: TRBV2
J gene: TRBJ1-2
CDR3 length: 10
clone size: few
D gene: -
CDR3 protein: CASTVSGYTF
CDR3 DNA: TGTGCCAGCACCGTATCTGGCTACACCTTC

V gene: TRBV7-8
J gene: TRBJ2-1
CDR3 length: 15
clone size: few
D gene: -
CDR3 protein: CASSPGWAGGGGQFF
CDR3 DNA: TGTGCCAGCAGCCCAGGTTGGGCAGGGGGAGGCGGGCAGTTCTTC